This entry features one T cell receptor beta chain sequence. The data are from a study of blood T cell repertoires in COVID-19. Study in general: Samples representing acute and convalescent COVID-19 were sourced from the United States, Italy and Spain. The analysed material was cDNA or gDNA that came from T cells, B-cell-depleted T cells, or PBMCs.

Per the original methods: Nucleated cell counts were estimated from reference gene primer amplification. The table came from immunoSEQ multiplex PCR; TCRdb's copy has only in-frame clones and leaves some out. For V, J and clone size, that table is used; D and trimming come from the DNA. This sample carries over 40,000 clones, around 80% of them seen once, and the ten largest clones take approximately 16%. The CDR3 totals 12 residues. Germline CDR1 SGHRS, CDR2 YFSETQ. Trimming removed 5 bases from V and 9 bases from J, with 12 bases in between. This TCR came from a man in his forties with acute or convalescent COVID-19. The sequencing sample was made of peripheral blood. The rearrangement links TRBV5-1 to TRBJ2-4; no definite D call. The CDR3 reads CASRYESGIQYF. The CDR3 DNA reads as TGCGCCAGCAGGTATGAGTCTGGCATTCAGTACTTC.